A selection of T cell receptor beta chains follows, all from one sample in a study of blood T cell repertoires in COVID-19. TCRdb keeps only in-frame clones here, not all; method: immunoSEQ multiplex PCR. The table lists some 230,000 clones, 80% to 85% of them singletons. Material: peripheral blood. These receptors were taken from a woman aged 55-70 years with acute or convalescent COVID-19. The CDR3 runs from the conserved cysteine through the conserved F or W. The D gene is left open where the match is weak. Rows may omit the clone size; those that give it use once, few, many or a size class.

.,TRBJ1-1,once,TRBV5-1,TGCGCCAGCAGTCGCGACACAGGGCACACTGAAGCTTTCTTT,CASSRDTGHTEAFF
TRBD2,TRBJ2-7,.,TRBV5-1,TGCGCCAGCAGCTTGAGGGCTAGCGGGGCTTCCTACGAGCAGTACTTC,CASSLRASGASYEQYF
TRBD1,TRBJ1-6,.,TRBV6-5,TGTGCCAGCAGTCCCGAACAGGGGCCCCTCCACTTT,CASSPEQGPLHF
.,TRBJ2-2,.,TRBV27,TGTGCCAGCAGCGTTGGCCCTTACACCGGGGAGCTGTTTTTT,CASSVGPYTGELFF
TRBD2,TRBJ2-1,.,TRBV5-4,TGTGCCAGCAGCTTGGGGGTAGCGGGGGGGCGTTCCGGTGAGCAGTTCTTC,CASSLGVAGGRSGEQFF
.,TRBJ1-2,.,TRBV28,TGTGCCAGCACCCGAAGTCAGGGAGGCTACACCTTC,CASTRSQGGYTF
TRBD2,TRBJ2-3,.,TRBV3-1/TRBV3-2,TGTGCCAGCAGCCACAGAGCGGGGGAGGGTACAGATACGCAGTATTTT,CASSHRAGEGTDTQYF
.,TRBJ1-2,few,TRBV5-1,TGCGCCAGCAGCCCCGCGGGGGCTAACTATGGCTACACCTTC,CASSPAGANYGYTF
.,TRBJ1-3,once,TRBV13,TGTGCCAGCAGCCAAGAGGTAGTTGGAAACACCATATATTTT,CASSQEVVGNTIYF
TRBD2,TRBJ2-3,.,TRBV28,TGTGCCAGCAGGGAGCGGGGCGGTTCCACAGATACGCAGTATTTT,CASRERGGSTDTQYF
.,TRBJ1-4,.,TRBV24-1,TGTGCCACCAGTGATCCCCCCGCGCGGAACATCACTCGGTCAGATGAAAAACTGTTTTTT,CATSDPPARNITRSDEKLFF
.,TRBJ2-5,.,TRBV7-3,TGTGCCAGCAGCAAAGGGGTGAGCGAGACCCAGTACTTC,CASSKGVSETQYF
TRBD1,TRBJ1-3,.,TRBV13,TGTGCCAGCAGCTCGTTAACAGGGGACCGGAGAACCATATATTTT,CASSSLTGDRRTIYF
.,TRBJ2-1,.,TRBV30,TGTGCCTGGATGGATCTGCGGAATGAGCAGTTCTTC,CAWMDLRNEQFF
.,TRBJ1-5,.,TRBV10-3,TGTGCCATCAGTCCGGCAGGAAATCAGCCCCAGCATTTT,CAISPAGNQPQHF
TRBD1,TRBJ2-7,.,TRBV9,TGTGCCAGCAGCGAGACAGGGGGCTCCTACGAGCAGTACTTC,CASSETGGSYEQYF
.,TRBJ2-3,.,TRBV7-2,TGTGCCAGCAGCTTCGTATTCGGAGATACGCAGTATTTT,CASSFVFGDTQYF
.,TRBJ1-5,.,TRBV5-6,TGTGCCAGCAGCTTCGGGGGGAGCAATCAGCCCCAGCATTTT,CASSFGGSNQPQHF
.,TRBJ1-4,.,TRBV6-2/TRBV6-3,TGTGCCAGCAGTTACCGGGAAAAACTGTTTTTT,CASSYREKLFF
.,TRBJ1-1,.,TRBV15,TGTGCCACCAGCAGAGAGGTGGGGGGGATCGGCACTGAAGCTTTCTTT,CATSREVGGIGTEAFF
.,TRBJ2-6,.,TRBV4-2,TGTGCCAGCAGCCAATCACAGGGCTCTGGGGCCAACGTCCTGACTTTC,CASSQSQGSGANVLTF
TRBD2,TRBJ2-1,once,TRBV7-2,TGTGCCAGCAGCTTCGGACTAGCGGGGGGGAGCTCCTACAATGAGCAGTTCTTC,CASSFGLAGGSSYNEQFF
TRBD2,TRBJ2-3,.,TRBV9,TGTGCCAGCAGCGTAGCCGGGACTAGCGGGGGGTCCCGAAATACGCAGTATTTT,CASSVAGTSGGSRNTQYF
.,TRBJ2-5,.,TRBV6-5,TGTGCCAGCAGTCGGGGGTTCCAAGAGACCCAGTACTTC,CASSRGFQETQYF
TRBD1,TRBJ2-6,.,TRBV18,TGTGCCAGCTCACCCCCATTAGGGGGCCTCTCTGGGGCCAACGTCCTGACTTTC,CASSPPLGGLSGANVLTF
.,TRBJ1-2,.,TRBV3-1/TRBV3-2,TGTGCCAGCAGCCAAGAGGGGGGATTCGGGGGCTACACCTTC,CASSQEGGFGGYTF
TRBD1,TRBJ2-7,.,TRBV7-9,TGTGCCAGCAGCTTCCGGGACAGTCCCTACGAGCAGTACTTC,CASSFRDSPYEQYF
.,TRBJ1-2,.,TRBV30,TGTGCCTGGAGTGCCGAGGATGTCTATGGCTACACCTTC,CAWSAEDVYGYTF
.,TRBJ1-3,once,TRBV30,TGTGCCTGGAGTGTAGCCGGTAGAAACACCATATATTTT,CAWSVAGRNTIYF